Sequencing of this T cell receptor beta chain was carried out in a study of a mutant IDH1 vaccine in newly diagnosed glioma. This clone was detected only once. The antigen is undetermined. Sequencing was performed with immunoSEQ multiplex PCR; in TCRdb, only in-frame clones are kept and a portion is missing. This table has around 54,000 clones, roughly four fifths appearing once. Indicated time point: week 47, end of study. It was 300 ug of mutant IDH1 20-mer peptide that made up each vaccine dose, given with topical imiquimod. Those who donated had recent WHO grade 3 or 4 IDH1-mutant, ATRX-lost astrocytomas. CDR3 length: 15 residues. Trimming cost V 1 base and J 3 bases, with 12 bases left between them. Looked up from germline, CDR1 is SGHTA and CDR2 is FQGNSA.

The chain uses TRBV7-2 and TRBJ1-2, with D possibly matching TRBD1 (5 bases). The sample was PBMCs, taken from a glioma patient whose treatment included an IDH1 peptide vaccine. This receptor was identified in a woman in her forties or fifties with glioma. CDR3 nucleotide sequence: TGTGCCAGCAGCTTAGGGGCAGGGCACCACTATGGCTACACCTTC. Translating it yields CASSLGAGHHYGYTF.